Listed below are T cell receptor beta chains from one sample, sequenced in a study of T cell repertoires in ileal Crohn's disease. Assay used: immunoSEQ multiplex PCR; TCRdb lists only in-frame clones, some missing. The sample has 7,000 to 8,000 clones, roughly 80% seen once; the top ten hold 25% to 30%. The specimen sequenced was ileal tissue. Receptors originate from an adult with Crohn's disease. The CDR3 runs from the conserved cysteine through the conserved F or W. A D gene is named only where the DNA matches it firmly. Not every row has a clone size; where given, it reads once, few, many or a size class.

d_call cdr3_length clone_size j_call v_call cdr3_nt cdr3_aa
TRBD1 16 NA TRBJ2-1 TRBV5-1 TGCGCCAGCACCCCCTCCGGGACAGATTTAAACAATGAGCAGTTCTTC CASTPSGTDLNNEQFF
NA 13 NA TRBJ2-7 TRBV11-3 TGTGCCAGCAGCACAACCAGGGGAGGCGAGCAGTACTTC CASSTTRGGEQYF
NA 15 NA TRBJ1-1 TRBV27 TGTGCCAGCAGTTTAGGGCAGGGTAGGAGCACTGAAGCTTTCTTT CASSLGQGRSTEAFF
TRBD2 15 few TRBJ2-3 TRBV7-7 TGTGCTAGCAGCGCGCAGGGACTAGGCACAGATACGCAGTATTTT CASSAQGLGTDTQYF
TRBD1 16 NA TRBJ1-6 TRBV5-1 TGCGCCAGCAGCTTGACCTCGGGACAGGGGAATTCACCCCTCCACTTT CASSLTSGQGNSPLHF
TRBD1 15 NA TRBJ1-1 TRBV6-5 TGTGCCAGCAGAGAGTATCGGGACAGGGGGCCTGAAGCTTTCTTT CASREYRDRGPEAFF
NA 14 NA TRBJ2-1 TRBV2 TGTGCCAGCAGTGTTAACCGTCTAGCGAATGAGCAGTTCTTC CASSVNRLANEQFF
NA 12 NA TRBJ2-1 TRBV5-6 TGTGCCAGCAGCTTGGCAGGAGGTGAGCAGTTCTTC CASSLAGGEQFF
TRBD2 13 NA TRBJ2-4 TRBV7-2 TGTGCCAGCAGCCCAGGTGCGGGGGACATTCAGTACTTC CASSPGAGDIQYF
NA 14 medium-sized TRBJ2-1 TRBV30 TGTGCCTGGAGTGTCCCGGGGGCCTTCAATGAGCAGTTCTTC CAWSVPGAFNEQFF
NA 15 NA TRBJ2-1 TRBV6-6 TGTGCCAGCATCCATACGGCCGGTACCTACAATGAGCAGTTCTTC CASIHTAGTYNEQFF
NA 16 NA TRBJ1-2 TRBV5-1 TGCGCCAGCAGCCTCGGTGGGGATCTGACAGCTTATGGCTACACCTTC CASSLGGDLTAYGYTF
TRBD2 15 once TRBJ2-5 TRBV27 TGTGCCAGCGGCCAACCGGGACTAGCGGGAGAGACCCAGTACTTC CASGQPGLAGETQYF
NA 15 NA TRBJ1-1 TRBV6-5 TGTGCCAGCAGTAGGGATATTTTTATGAACACTGAAGCTTTCTTT CASSRDIFMNTEAFF
NA 13 NA TRBJ1-5 TRBV7-2 TGTGCCAGCAGCTTAAGGGGCAATCAGCCCCAGCATTTT CASSLRGNQPQHF
NA 13 NA TRBJ1-3 TRBV2 TGTGCCAGCTCTGGGCCCTCTGGAAACACCATATATTTT CASSGPSGNTIYF
NA 14 NA TRBJ2-3 TRBV18 TGTGCCAGCTCAAGCCAGGGACGCACAGATACGCAGTATTTT CASSSQGRTDTQYF
NA 12 once TRBJ2-2 TRBV28 TGTGCCAGCAGGGGTGCAAGGGGGGAGCTGTTTTTT CASRGARGELFF
NA 13 few TRBJ2-5 TRBV5-1 TGCGCCAGCAGTCCATTGACAGAGGAGACCCAGTACTTC CASSPLTEETQYF
NA 13 NA TRBJ2-3 TRBV25-1 TGTGCCAGCAGATCACCGGGGGCAGATACGCAGTATTTT CASRSPGADTQYF
NA 15 NA TRBJ2-1 TRBV11-1 TGTGCCAGCAGCTTATTGGGCTATTCCTACAATGAGCAGTTCTTC CASSLLGYSYNEQFF
NA 13 NA TRBJ1-1 TRBV7-9 TGTGCCAGCAGCTACAGAGAAAACACTGAAGCTTTCTTT CASSYRENTEAFF
NA 15 NA TRBJ1-4 TRBV19 TGTGCCAGTAGTAGAAACGCAGCAACTAATGAAAAACTGTTTTTT CASSRNAATNEKLFF
TRBD2 16 NA TRBJ2-1 TRBV19 TGTGCCAGTAGCACCCCCTATGGGGGGGGGTACAATGAGCAGTTCTTC CASSTPYGGGYNEQFF
NA 14 few TRBJ2-7 TRBV5-6 TGTGCCAGCAGCTTAGGAGGCCTGGCCTACGAGCAGTACTTC CASSLGGLAYEQYF
NA 13 NA TRBJ2-7 TRBV6-6 TGTGCCAGCAGTCACATGGCTTTGTACGAGCAGTACTTC CASSHMALYEQYF
NA 15 NA TRBJ1-5 TRBV19 TGTGCCAGTATCCAGACAGCCCTCTTACCTCGGCCCCAGCATTTT CASIQTALLPRPQHF
NA 11 NA TRBJ1-1 TRBV9 TGTGCCAGCCGAGGGGATGGTGAAACTTTCTTT CASRGDGETFF
NA 15 NA TRBJ2-1 TRBV4-1 TGCGCCAGCAGCCTTGCCCAAGGGGGAGGCGATGAGCAGTTCTTC CASSLAQGGGDEQFF
TRBD2 18 NA TRBJ2-5 TRBV2 TGTGCCAGCAGTGACTGGCGGGGGGGTCTTGGATTCGAGGAGACCCAGTACTTC CASSDWRGGLGFEETQYF